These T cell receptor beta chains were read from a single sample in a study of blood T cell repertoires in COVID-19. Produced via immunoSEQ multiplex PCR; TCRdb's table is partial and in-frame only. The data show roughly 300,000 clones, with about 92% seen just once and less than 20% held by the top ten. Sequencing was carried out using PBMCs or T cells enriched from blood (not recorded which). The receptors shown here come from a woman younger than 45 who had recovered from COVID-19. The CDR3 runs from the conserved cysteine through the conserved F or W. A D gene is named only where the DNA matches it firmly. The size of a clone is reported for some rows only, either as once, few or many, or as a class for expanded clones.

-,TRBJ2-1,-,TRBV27,CASSPGLWRAYNEQFF,TGTGCCAGCAGCCCTGGGTTGTGGCGGGCCTACAATGAGCAGTTCTTC
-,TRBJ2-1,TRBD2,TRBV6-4,CASSAGTSGRDEQFF,TGTGCCAGCAGTGCCGGGACTAGCGGGAGAGATGAGCAGTTCTTC
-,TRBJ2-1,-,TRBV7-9,CASSPGWLQFF,TGTGCCAGCAGCCCAGGGTGGCTGCAGTTCTTC
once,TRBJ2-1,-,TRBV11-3,CASVQTRKEGNEQFF,TGTGCCAGCGTTCAGACTCGTAAGGAGGGAAATGAGCAGTTCTTC
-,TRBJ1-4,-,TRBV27,CATSRVLAEKLFF,TGTGCCACCTCCCGGGTATTGGCTGAAAAACTGTTTTTT
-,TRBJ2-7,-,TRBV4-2,CASSQDQGFYEQYF,TGTGCCAGCAGCCAAGATCAGGGGTTCTACGAGCAGTACTTC
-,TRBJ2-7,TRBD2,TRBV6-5,CASRPRTSGEYEQYF,TGTGCCAGCAGACCCAGGACTAGCGGAGAGTACGAGCAGTACTTC
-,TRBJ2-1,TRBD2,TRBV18,CASSPGLAGLNEQFF,TGTGCCAGCTCACCGGGACTAGCGGGGCTCAATGAGCAGTTCTTC
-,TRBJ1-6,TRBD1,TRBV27,CASSTSPRTGLHF,TGTGCCAGCAGTACCAGCCCCCGGACAGGTCTCCACTTT
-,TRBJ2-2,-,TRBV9,CASSVRHTNTGELFF,TGTGCCAGCAGCGTTCGACATACGAACACCGGGGAGCTGTTTTTT
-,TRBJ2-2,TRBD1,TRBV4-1,CASSLRQGARTGELFF,TGCGCCAGCAGCTTACGACAGGGGGCACGCACCGGGGAGCTGTTTTTT
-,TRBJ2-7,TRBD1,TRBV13,CASSLDRGRSYEQYF,TGTGCCAGCAGCTTAGACAGGGGACGCTCCTACGAGCAGTACTTC
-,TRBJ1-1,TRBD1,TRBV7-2,CASSLRQGLGTEAFF,TGTGCCAGCAGCTTACGACAGGGCCTGGGCACTGAAGCTTTCTTT
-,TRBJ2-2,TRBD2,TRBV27,CASSLTSGIRTGELFF,TGTGCCAGCAGTTTAACTAGCGGGATAAGGACCGGGGAGCTGTTTTTT
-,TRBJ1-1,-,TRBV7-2,CASSLRERTEAFF,TGTGCCAGCAGCTTGAGGGAGAGGACTGAAGCTTTCTTT
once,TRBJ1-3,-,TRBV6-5,CASRDSDSGNTIYF,TGTGCCAGCAGGGACAGCGACTCTGGAAACACCATATATTTT
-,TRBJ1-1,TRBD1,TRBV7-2,CASSLVGQGALRAEAFF,TGTGCCAGCAGCTTAGTGGGACAGGGGGCCCTTAGGGCTGAAGCTTTCTTT
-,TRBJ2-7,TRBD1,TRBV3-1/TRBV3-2,CASSQYAGTGGYEQYF,TGTGCCAGCAGTCAATATGCTGGGACAGGGGGCTACGAGCAGTACTTC
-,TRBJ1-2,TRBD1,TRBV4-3,CASSQDPGRGAYGYTF,TGCGCCAGCAGCCAAGACCCAGGCAGGGGGGCCTATGGCTACACCTTC
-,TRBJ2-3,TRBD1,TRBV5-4,CASSDPGTGSDTQYF,TGTGCCAGCAGCGACCCCGGGACAGGGTCAGATACGCAGTATTTT
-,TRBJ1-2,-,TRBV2,CASSPPPGTIDGYTF,TGTGCCAGCAGTCCTCCTCCCGGGACAATCGATGGCTACACCTTC
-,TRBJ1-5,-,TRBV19,CASSIDQGAPQHF,TGTGCCAGTAGTATAGATCAGGGTGCGCCCCAGCATTTT
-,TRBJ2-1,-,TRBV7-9,CASSDMLTPSSYNEQFF,TGTGCCAGCAGCGATATGTTAACGCCCAGCTCCTACAATGAGCAGTTCTTC
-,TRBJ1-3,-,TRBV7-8,CASSLGASFGNTIYF,TGTGCCAGCAGCTTAGGGGCTTCATTCGGAAACACCATATATTTT
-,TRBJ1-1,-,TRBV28,CASSGSGGRYSAFF,TGTGCCAGCAGCGGCTCGGGGGGACGCTATTCAGCTTTCTTT
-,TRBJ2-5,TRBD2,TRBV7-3,CASSPGTGLEQETQYF,TGTGCCAGCAGCCCCGGCACGGGACTAGAGCAAGAGACCCAGTACTTC
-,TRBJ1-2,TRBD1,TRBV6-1,CASSEDHRGRTYGYTF,TGTGCCAGCAGTGAAGACCACAGGGGGCGCACCTATGGCTACACCTTC
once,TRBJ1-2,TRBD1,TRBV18,CASSPGQGTSGYTF,TGTGCCAGCTCCCCGGGACAGGGAACCTCTGGCTACACCTTC
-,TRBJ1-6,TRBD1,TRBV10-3,CAISEHLDRSNSPLHF,TGTGCCATCAGCGAACATCTGGACAGGTCGAATTCACCCCTCCACTTT
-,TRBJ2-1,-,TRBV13,CASNLALFGGEQFF,TGTGCCAGCAACCTAGCGCTTTTCGGCGGGGAGCAGTTCTTC
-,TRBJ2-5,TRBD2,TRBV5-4,CASRPGLAGAPGETQYF,TGTGCCAGCAGACCGGGACTAGCGGGGGCCCCTGGAGAGACCCAGTACTTC
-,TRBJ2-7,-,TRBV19,CASSIMGALSYEQYF,TGTGCCAGTAGTATCATGGGGGCGTTGTCCTACGAGCAGTACTTC
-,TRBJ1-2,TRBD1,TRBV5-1,CASSLGGQRDSYGYTF,TGCGCCAGCAGCTTGGGGGGTCAAAGGGACAGCTATGGCTACACCTTC
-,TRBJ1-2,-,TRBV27,CASSFGRGANYGYTF,TGTGCCAGCAGTTTTGGTCGGGGGGCAAACTATGGCTACACCTTC
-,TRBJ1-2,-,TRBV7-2,CASSLAQGYGYTF,TGTGCCAGCAGCTTAGCGCAGGGCTATGGCTACACCTTC
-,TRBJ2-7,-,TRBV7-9,CASSFKREVAEQYF,TGTGCCAGCAGCTTCAAACGGGAAGTTGCCGAGCAGTACTTC
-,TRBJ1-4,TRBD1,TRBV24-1,CATSDTRAGQRSTNEKLFF,TGTGCCACCAGTGATACGCGGGCGGGACAGAGATCAACTAATGAAAAACTGTTTTTT
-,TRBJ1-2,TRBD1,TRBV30,CAWGGDSIDYGYTF,TGTGCCTGGGGGGGGGACAGCATAGACTATGGCTACACCTTC
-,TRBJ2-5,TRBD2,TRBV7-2,CASSLGLAGGRGETQYF,TGTGCCAGCAGCTTGGGACTAGCGGGAGGGAGGGGAGAGACCCAGTACTTC
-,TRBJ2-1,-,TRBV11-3,CASSLSAGTAGHEQFF,TGTGCCAGCAGCTTAAGTGCGGGAACTGCAGGGCATGAGCAGTTCTTC